The 18 T cell receptor beta chains presented below share a single source sample, sequenced in a study of vaccination and CD4 T cells after COVID-19. These TCRs' antigens remain unknown. The Oncomine TCR Beta short-read assay was what sequenced the DNA obtained from cultured CD4+ T cells. TCRdb re-called the PCR reads with MiXCR, one entry per CDR3 protein. This sample has about 22,000 distinct CDR3 sequences, with about 31% found just once. Treatment in this sample: roughly 11-day PBMC culture with coronavirus spike peptide pools or control peptides (ViraFEST assay). The sample taken for sequencing was cultured CD4+ T cells from blood. Receptors originate from a human donor with COVID-19.

The chain links TRBV11-3 to TRBJ1-2; the D is unclear. The CDR3 loop spans 12 amino acids. Germline V lookup: CDR1 SGHNT, CDR2 YENEEA. Trimming took 4 bases from V and 8 from J, leaving 11 bases between them. CDR3 sequence: CASSSRSLGYTF. The CDR3 DNA follows: TGTGCCAGCAGCTCCCGGAGTCTCGGCTACACCTTC. Complete variable domain (other parts from reference TRBV11-3 and TRBJ1-2): EAGVVQSPRYKIIEKKQPVAFWCNPISGHNTLYWYLQNLGQGPELLIRYENEEAVDDSQLPKDRFSAERLKGVDSTLKIQPAELGDSAVYLCASSSRSLGYTFGSGTRLTVV.

This chain connects TRBV28 to TRBJ1-1; D is uncertain. Germline V gives CDR1 MDHEN, CDR2 SYDVKM. CDR3 length equals 15 residues. Trimming removed 6 bases from V and 5 bases from J, with 19 bases in between. Here the CDR3 reads CASRPGRGWGTEAFF. CDR3 nucleotides: TGTGCCAGCAGACCCGGGCGGGGTTGGGGAACTGAAGCTTTCTTT.

The chain recombines TRBV27 with TRBJ2-5; D call uncertain. From germline, CDR1 is MNHEY and CDR2 SMNVEV (reference sequence). This CDR3 contains 11 residues. V was cut by 5 bases and J by 9 bases, with 10 bases left in between. For the CDR3, the DNA is TGTGCCAGCAGTACCCCTTGGGCCCAGTACTTC. This sequence encodes CASSTPWAQYF.

This rearrangement joins TRBV18 to TRBJ2-3, with 10 bases fitting TRBD2. The CDR3 loop spans 16 amino acids. Trimming at V came to 2 bases and at J to 2 bases, leaving 4 bases not matched to a gene. CDR1 and CDR2 (germline): KGHSH, LQKENI. The CDR3 DNA reads as TGTGCCAGCTCACCAATAGCGGGGGGTCCCACAGATACGCAGTATTTT. The encoded protein is CASSPIAGGPTDTQYF.

The CDR3 DNA follows: TGTGCCAGCAAACGGCTAGCGGGTGTAGAGACCCAGTACTTC. Its protein product is CASKRLAGVETQYF. The chain links TRBV2 to TRBJ2-5, with 8 bases identical to TRBD2. Germline loops: CDR1 SNHLY, CDR2 FYNNEI. V lost 7 bases and J lost 4; bases outside the gene matches: 8. The CDR3 contains 14 residues.

This clonotype has a handful of counts. The chain links TRBV24-1 to TRBJ2-3, with D perhaps TRBD1 (6 bases). This CDR3 has 14 amino acids. Deletions cut 4 bases from V and 5 bases from J, with 12 bases between. The germline CDR1 and CDR2 sequences are KGHDR and SFDVKD. This CDR3 is CATSESGAGDTQYF. The CDR3 DNA reads as TGTGCCACCAGTGAGTCAGGGGCGGGAGATACGCAGTATTTT.

CDR3 DNA: TGTGCCAGCAGTTACCCGGGACAGGGGGCAAAACAGCCCCAGCATTTT. It translates to CASSYPGQGAKQPQHF. J is TRBJ1-5 and V is TRBV6-5; 12 nucleotides line up with TRBD1. The CDR3 totals 16 residues. Trimming removed 2 bases from V and 7 bases from J; junction bases left unmatched: 6. The germline gives CDR1 MNHEY, CDR2 SVGAGI.

J is TRBJ2-1 and V is TRBV7-9; 16 bases align to TRBD2. Germline CDR1 reads SEHNR; CDR2 reads FQNEAQ (reference sequence). V lost 5 bases and J lost 4; bases outside the gene matches: 5. This CDR3 is 17 amino acids long. CDR3 sequence: CASSQGLAGGPYNEQFF. CDR3 sequence (DNA): TGTGCCAGCAGCCAGGGACTAGCGGGGGGGCCATACAATGAGCAGTTCTTC.

The genes are TRBV29-1 and TRBJ2-7, with TRBD2 matching over 10 bases. Germline V gene sequence: CDR1 SQVTM, CDR2 ANQGSEA. The V segment lost 4 bases and the J segment 0 bases; nucleotides outside the gene matches: 0. The CDR3 runs 13 residues. For the CDR3, the DNA is TGCAGCGTTGCTAGCGGGAGCTCCTACGAGCAGTACTTC. Amino acids: CSVASGSSYEQYF.

This clonotype has more than one count but fewer than ten. The V and J genes are TRBV5-1 and TRBJ2-7; 7 bases agree with TRBD1. Trimming removed 4 bases from V and 4 bases from J; junction bases left unmatched: 8. The CDR3 spans 14 residues. CDR1 is SGHRS, CDR2 YFSETQ, per germline. The CDR3 DNA follows: TGCGCCAGCAGCGTCGAGACAGGGAATTACGAGCAGTACTTC. Amino acids: CASSVETGNYEQYF.

This chain connects TRBV7-2 to TRBJ2-1; 10 nucleotides match TRBD2. The germline V gene encodes CDR1 SGHTA and CDR2 FQGNSA. This CDR3 region has 14 residues. Losses at the gene ends were 2 bases for V and 9 bases for J; bases not matched to a gene: 4. CDR3 residues: CASSLPSGGGEQFF. DNA of the CDR3: TGTGCCAGCAGCTTACCTAGCGGGGGAGGTGAGCAGTTCTTC.

This clonotype was counted between two and nine times. This chain connects TRBV6-1 to TRBJ2-5; the match to TRBD2 covers 8 bases. The V gene's germline CDR1 is MNHNS and CDR2 SASEGT. The CDR3 totals 18 residues. The V segment lost 1 base and the J segment 5 bases; nucleotides outside the gene matches: 15. CDR3 in amino acids: CASSEVLGIAGPRETQYF. For the CDR3, the DNA is TGTGCCAGCAGTGAAGTCCTTGGGATAGCGGGGCCCAGGGAGACCCAGTACTTC.

The V and J genes are TRBV6-4 and TRBJ1-2; D ambiguous. Germline CDR1 MRHNA, CDR2 SNTAGT. The CDR3 consists of 14 residues. V lost 6 bases to trimming and J lost 5 bases, with 16 bases between them. The CDR3 bases are TGTGCCAGCAGGGCCGGGTCACCGTTATATGGCTACACCTTC. Translating gives CASRAGSPLYGYTF.

This clonotype turned up a few times. J is TRBJ2-7 and V is TRBV6-1; the D gene could be TRBD1 or TRBD2 (5 bases each). Germline V gene data show CDR1 as MNHNS and CDR2 as SASEGT. V was pared by 8 bases and J by 2 bases, with 7 bases between. The CDR3 has 11 amino acids. The DNA of the CDR3 is TGTGCCAGCGGGGGTACCTACGAGCAGTACTTC. Its translation is CASGGTYEQYF.

The chain combines TRBV9 with TRBJ2-5; perhaps TRBD1 as D (5 bases). Trimming stripped 3 bases from V and 1 base from J, with 16 bases between. This CDR3 contains 16 residues. Per germline, CDR1 SGDLS and CDR2 YYNGEE. CDR3 nucleotide sequence: TGTGCCAGCAGCGAGAGTAGGGGCCCGGGCCAAGAGACCCAGTACTTC. It encodes CASSESRGPGQETQYF.

This clonotype was seen more than once but under ten times. V usage is TRBV15 and J usage is TRBJ2-1; 9 bases match TRBD1. CDR1 and CDR2 (germline): LNHNV, YYDKDF (reference sequence). The CDR3 runs to 15 residues. V was clipped by 5 bases and J by 10 bases; unmatched bases: 12. The CDR3 nucleotides are TGTGCCACCAGCTTCGGGACAGGGACCCAACGGGAGCAGTTCTTC. The encoded protein is CATSFGTGTQREQFF.

As DNA, the CDR3 is TGTGCCAGTCAAGGAGCTATACTCACCGGGGAGCTGTTTTTT. Translation gives CASQGAILTGELFF. The genes are TRBV12-3 or TRBV12-4 and TRBJ2-2; D uncertain. With 9 bases removed from V and 4 bases from J, the gap between germline ends came to 15 bases. This CDR3 comprises 14 residues.

The rearrangement uses TRBV5-1 and TRBJ2-2, with TRBD2 matching 7 bases. The junction had 7 bases not matched to a gene; V was cut back by 4 bases and J by 4 bases. The CDR3 totals 15 residues. Germline V gene sequence: CDR1 SGHRS, CDR2 YFSETQ. CDR3 region: CASSLAGESTGELFF. The CDR3 bases are TGCGCCAGCAGCCTTGCGGGGGAGAGCACCGGGGAGCTGTTTTTT.